These 22 T cell receptor beta chains came from one sample sequenced in a study of Graves' ophthalmopathy and Graves' hyperthyroidism. Amplified material comprised TCR beta CDR3 regions derived from RNA transcripts. First-round RT-PCR employed HTBI primers, with a second-round multiplex PCR after it. MiXCR, applied by TCRdb to the multiplex PCR reads, yields one record per CDR3 protein. This sample has 350,000 to 450,000 distinct CDR3 sequences, with approximately 16% found just once. The sequencing input was peripheral blood. The receptors derive from a woman aged 18-30 years with Graves' ophthalmopathy.

The chain has TRBV6-2 or TRBV6-3 and TRBJ2-5, with D perhaps TRBD2 (6 bases). Between the trimmed V and J ends, which lost 2 bases and 5 bases, there was a span of 9 bases. The CDR3 runs to 13 residues. Germline V gene data show CDR1 as MNHEY and CDR2 as SVGEGT. This chain's CDR3 is CASSYRESETQYF. The CDR3 DNA reads TGTGCCAGCAGTTACCGGGAGTCTGAGACCCAGTACTTC.

This clonotype occurred many times. The J gene is TRBJ1-2, the V gene TRBV19, with no clear D. The CDR3 is 16 amino acids. Per germline, CDR1 LNHDA and CDR2 SQIVND (reference sequence). Trimming stripped 7 bases from V and 2 bases from J, with 20 bases between. CDR3 sequence (DNA): TGTGCCAGTACCTTCACAACGGTGGAGGCGAACTATGGCTACACCTTC. Its protein is CASTFTTVEANYGYTF.

This clonotype came up many times. This chain joins TRBV11-2 and TRBJ2-7; no reliable D call. The CDR3 is made up of 14 amino acids. The germline V gene encodes CDR1 SGHAT and CDR2 FQNNGV. V was trimmed by 2 bases and J by 2 bases, leaving 10 bases between them. In nucleotides, the CDR3 is TGTGCCAGCAGCTTATCCAATGTGGCCTACGAGCAGTACTTC. This gives the protein CASSLSNVAYEQYF.

This clonotype was recorded at least ten times. The chain is built from TRBV2 and TRBJ1-6; no firm D call. Germline V gives CDR1 SNHLY, CDR2 FYNNEI. The CDR3 is made up of 13 amino acids. Deletions cut 8 bases from V and 7 bases from J, with 12 bases between. CDR3 nucleotide sequence: TGTGCCAGCTTGGCCTACCGAAATTCACCCCTCCACTTT. Encoded protein: CASLAYRNSPLHF.

This clonotype was observed at least ten times. The chain joins TRBV6-5 to TRBJ1-2; D is unclear. Germline lookup yields CDR1 MNHEY and CDR2 SVGAGI. The CDR3 consists of 13 residues. V gave up 0 bases and J gave up 7 bases, with 9 bases separating them. The CDR3 DNA follows: TGTGCCAGCAGTTACTCGAACGTAGGTGGCTACACCTTC. It yields the protein CASSYSNVGGYTF.

This clonotype was seen ten or more times. The V call is TRBV2, the J call TRBJ2-3, with 8 bases fitting TRBD2. Germline CDR1 is SNHLY and CDR2 is FYNNEI. The CDR3 consists of 14 residues. V lost 4 bases and J lost 0; bases outside the gene matches: 0. The CDR3 loop is CASSGTSSTDTQYF. The CDR3 DNA reads as TGTGCCAGCAGTGGGACTAGCAGCACAGATACGCAGTATTTT. The full variable domain, completed using reference TRBV2 and TRBJ2-3, is EPEVTQTPSHQVTQMGQEVILRCVPISNHLYFYWYRQILGQKVEFLVSFYNNEISEKSEIFDDQFSVERPDGSNFTLKIRSTKLEDSAMYFCASSGTSSTDTQYFGPGTRLTVL.

The chain has TRBV5-6 and TRBJ1-1; perhaps TRBD1 as D (5 bases). This CDR3 comprises 16 residues. With 4 bases removed from V and 1 base from J, the gap between germline ends came to 17 bases. CDR1 is SGHDT and CDR2 is YYEEEE in the germline V gene. The CDR3 coding sequence is TGTGCCAGCAGCCGTAGAAGATTTACAGGGAACACTGAAGCTTTCTTT. This translates into CASSRRRFTGNTEAFF.

This clonotype has only one observation. The gene calls are TRBV7-2 and TRBJ2-5; the match to TRBD1 covers 8 bases. This CDR3 has 12 amino acids. Germline trimming cut 5 bases from V and 7 bases from J; bases unmatched to any gene: 3. Looked up from germline, CDR1 is SGHTA and CDR2 is FQGNSA. The CDR3 coding sequence is TGTGCCAGCAGCCACGGGACAGGGACCCAGTACTTC. Translating it yields CASSHGTGTQYF.

In its sample, this clonotype was seen many times. Being one base from a much bigger clone, this may be a read error. The chain uses TRBV6-2 or TRBV6-3 and TRBJ2-6; possibly TRBD1 for D (5 bases). The CDR3 length is 18 residues. Germline assignment: CDR1 MNHEY and CDR2 SVGEGT. In DNA form, the CDR3 reads TGTGCCAGCAGTTACCTGCTGGGCCCAAGCTCTGGGGCCAACGTCCTGGCTTTC. As protein: CASSYLLGPSSGANVLAF.

This clonotype came up many times. This chain connects TRBV6-5 to TRBJ2-5; tentatively, D is TRBD1 (6 bases). Germline V lookup: CDR1 MNHEY, CDR2 SVGAGI. This CDR3 contains 15 residues. V lost 2 bases to trimming and J lost 2 bases, with 12 bases between them. Here the CDR3 reads CASSYSRGAQETQYF. In DNA, the CDR3 is TGTGCCAGCAGTTACAGCAGGGGTGCTCAAGAGACCCAGTACTTC.

This clonotype has ten or more counts. The chain has TRBV6-2 or TRBV6-3 and TRBJ2-7; 8 bases are a match to TRBD2. The CDR3 sequence is 16 residues long. The junction had 11 bases not matched to a gene; V was cut back by 5 bases and J by 2 bases. The germline gives CDR1 MNHEY, CDR2 SVGEGT. CDR3 DNA: TGTGCCAGCAGTCTACCCCTGGGTAGCGGGGCCTACGAGCAGTACTTC. It translates to CASSLPLGSGAYEQYF.

This clonotype was seen repeatedly, ten times or more. The chain joins TRBV7-2 to TRBJ1-1, with D tentatively TRBD1 (6 bases). Trimming pared 5 bases from V and 7 bases from J, leaving 14 bases between. CDR3 length equals 13 residues. Germline loops: CDR1 SGHTA, CDR2 FQGNSA. CDR3 residues: CASSQLGGREAFF. The CDR3 DNA sequence: TGTGCCAGCAGCCAGTTGGGGGGCCGTGAAGCTTTCTTT.

There are many counts of this clonotype. This sequence joins TRBV12-5 and TRBJ2-2; either TRBD1 or TRBD2 may fit D (6 bases each). Trimming took off 0 bases at V and 1 base at J, with 12 bases between the two ends. CDR1 LGHNT and CDR2 FRNRAP come from the germline V gene. The CDR3 loop spans 17 amino acids. The CDR3 sequence is CASGLVRGTRNTGELFF. The DNA of the CDR3 is TGTGCTAGTGGTTTGGTAAGGGGGACTCGGAACACCGGGGAGCTGTTTTTT.

This chain joins TRBV6-2 or TRBV6-3 and TRBJ1-2, with TRBD1 identical over 7 bases. The germline V gene encodes CDR1 MNHEY and CDR2 SVGEGT. The CDR3 is made up of 17 amino acids. V lost 2 bases to trimming and J lost 4 bases; unmatched junction nucleotides: 13. The CDR3 DNA sequence: TGTGCCAGCAGTTACACCGACCCGGGACAGAAAATCTATGGCTACACCTTC. Its protein product is CASSYTDPGQKIYGYTF.

At least ten counts were recorded for this clonotype. This rearrangement joins TRBV18 to TRBJ2-7; D perhaps matches TRBD2 (5 bases). V was cut by 3 bases and J by 0 bases, with 15 bases left in between. Germline-derived CDR1 and CDR2 are KGHSH and LQKENI. The CDR3 sequence is 16 residues long. CDR3 sequence (DNA): TGTGCCAGCTCACCCGGCGGGCCCATTCCCTCCTACGAGCAGTACTTC. Its translation is CASSPGGPIPSYEQYF.

This clonotype occurred many times. This chain uses TRBV12-3 or TRBV12-4 with TRBJ1-5; D gene unclear. V was clipped by 3 bases and J by 3 bases, with 12 bases between them. This CDR3 spans 15 amino acids. The CDR3 coding sequence is TGTGCCAGCAGTTTTTTTGCTCAAAACAATCAGCCCCAGCATTTT. It encodes CASSFFAQNNQPQHF.

This clonotype was seen at least ten times. The rearrangement uses TRBV20-1 and TRBJ1-5; D is perhaps TRBD1 (6 bases). The CDR3 sequence is 16 residues long. Trimming took off 3 bases at V and 1 base at J, with 16 bases between the two ends. Looked up from germline, CDR1 is DFQATT and CDR2 is SNEGSKA (reference sequence). DNA for the CDR3: TGCAGTGCTAGGGGGGCGGGTAGTGGAAGCAATCAGCCCCAGCATTTT. It translates to CSARGAGSGSNQPQHF.

This clonotype was counted ten times or more. This rearrangement joins TRBV5-1 to TRBJ2-2, with D perhaps TRBD2 (6 bases). The V end lost 3 bases, the J end lost 4 bases, and 16 bases lay between the germline ends. CDR1 is SGHRS, CDR2 YFSETQ, per germline. This CDR3 spans 16 amino acids. The CDR3 protein is CASSWGDGSGTGELFF. Here the CDR3 DNA reads TGCGCCAGCAGCTGGGGGGATGGGTCCGGCACCGGGGAGCTGTTTTTT.

This clonotype has at least ten counts. V gene TRBV18 combines with J gene TRBJ2-5; TRBD2 matches at 7 bases. The CDR3 has 15 residues. J was trimmed by 5 bases and V by 1 base; bases with no gene match: 7. Germline CDR1 and CDR2: KGHSH and LQKENI. The CDR3 protein is CASSPLAGEYETQYF. CDR3 nucleotides: TGTGCCAGCTCACCACTGGCGGGAGAGTACGAGACCCAGTACTTC.

This clonotype occurred many times. One junction end disagrees with the germline gene, perhaps due to a read error. The genes are TRBV7-8 and TRBJ2-7, with D tentatively TRBD2 (5 bases). Germline CDR1 reads SGHVS; CDR2 reads FQNEAQ. The CDR3 has 12 amino acids. The DNA of the CDR3 is TGTGCCAGCAGCTTAATAAGGAGCGGCCTGGACTTC. Translated, it gives CASSLIRSGLDF.

This clonotype has at least ten counts. The chain couples TRBV6-2 or TRBV6-3 to TRBJ2-7; unclear D gene. Germline V gene lookup returns CDR1 MNHEY and CDR2 SVGEGT. The CDR3 totals 11 residues. V shed 0 bases and J shed 9 bases, with 6 bases lying between them. CDR3 nucleotide sequence: TGTGCCAGCAGTTACTCGAATTGGCAGTACTTC. Protein sequence: CASSYSNWQYF.

The sample holds many counts of this clonotype. V is TRBV19 and J is TRBJ1-1, with a possible D match to TRBD1 (5 bases). Germline values: CDR1 LNHDA, CDR2 SQIVND (reference sequence). V dropped 5 bases and J dropped 4 bases, with 20 bases sitting between them. The CDR3 consists of 16 residues. As DNA, the CDR3 is TGTGCCAGTAGTCCAGACCCGGGGCTCAAGCTCACTGAAGCTTTCTTT. Amino acid sequence: CASSPDPGLKLTEAFF.